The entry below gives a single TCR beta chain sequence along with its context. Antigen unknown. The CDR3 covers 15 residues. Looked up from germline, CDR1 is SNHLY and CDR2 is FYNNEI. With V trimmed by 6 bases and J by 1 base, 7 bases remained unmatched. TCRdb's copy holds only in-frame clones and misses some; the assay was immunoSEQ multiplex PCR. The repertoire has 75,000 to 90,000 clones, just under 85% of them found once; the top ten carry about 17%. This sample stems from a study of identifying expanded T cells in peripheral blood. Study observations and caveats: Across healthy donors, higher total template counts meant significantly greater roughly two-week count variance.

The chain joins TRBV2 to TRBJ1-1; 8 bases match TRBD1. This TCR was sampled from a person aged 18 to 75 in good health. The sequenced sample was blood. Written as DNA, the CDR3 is TGTGCCAGCAGGGCCGGGACAGGAGGGAACACTGAAGCTTTCTTT. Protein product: CASRAGTGGNTEAFF. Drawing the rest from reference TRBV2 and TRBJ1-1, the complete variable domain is EPEVTQTPSHQVTQMGQEVILRCVPISNHLYFYWYRQILGQKVEFLVSFYNNEISEKSEIFDDQFSVERPDGSNFTLKIRSTKLEDSAMYFCASRAGTGGNTEAFFGQGTRLTVV.